One sample yielded the 4 T cell receptor beta chains listed below, sequenced in a study of vaccination and CD4 T cells after COVID-19. Treatment described: approximately nine-day PBMC culture with coronavirus spike peptide pools or control peptides (ViraFEST assay). Sequenced with the Oncomine TCR Beta short-read assay was DNA taken from cultured CD4+ T cells. TCRdb re-analysed the PCR reads in MiXCR, keeping a single row per CDR3 protein. Here the sample spans about 20,000 distinct CDR3 sequences, 55% being singletons. No cognate antigen is known for these TCRs. Specimen: CD4+ T cells from blood, cultured in vitro. These receptors originate from a human donor who had recovered from COVID-19.

A few counts support this clonotype. The chain links TRBV28 to TRBJ2-3, with D uncertain. CDR3 length: 13 amino acids. Germline lookup yields CDR1 MDHEN and CDR2 SYDVKM. V shed 4 bases and J shed 3 bases, with 8 bases lying between them. The CDR3 loop reads CASSSPATDTQYF. The CDR3 bases are TGTGCCAGCAGTTCCCCGGCGACAGATACGCAGTATTTT.

There are a few counts of this clonotype. This chain uses TRBV7-9 with TRBJ1-3; D unclear. The ends were cut back, 1 base at V and 6 bases at J, with 4 bases in the middle. Germline loops: CDR1 SEHNR, CDR2 FQNEAQ (reference sequence). The CDR3 length is 12 residues. The CDR3 region has the DNA TGTGCCAGCAGCTTAGAGATAAACACCATATATTTT. Its protein is CASSLEINTIYF. The complete variable domain, with remaining parts taken from reference TRBV7-9 and TRBJ1-3, reads DTGVSQNPRHKITKRGQNVTFRCDPISEHNRLYWYRQTLGQGPEFLTYFQNEAQLEKSRLLSDRFSAERPKGSFSTLEIQRTEQGDSAMYLCASSLEINTIYFGEGSWLTVV.

The chain carries TRBV11-3 and TRBJ1-4; 7 bases match TRBD1. The germline V gene encodes CDR1 SGHNT and CDR2 YENEEA. V lost 5 bases and J lost 8; bases outside the gene matches: 14. The CDR3 runs to 16 residues. This CDR3 is CASSPQRTLQGEKLFF. As DNA, the CDR3 is TGTGCCAGCAGCCCTCAACGGACCCTACAGGGGGAAAAACTGTTTTTT.

The genes are TRBV4-1 and TRBJ2-5; 12 bases align to TRBD2. The CDR3 length is 20 residues. Unmatched junction bases numbered 16, after V lost 0 bases and J lost 5 bases. Germline CDR1 reads MGHRA; CDR2 reads YSYEKL. The CDR3 loop reads CASSQDVLLAGGPGEETQYF. In DNA form, the CDR3 reads TGCGCCAGCAGCCAAGACGTCTTACTAGCGGGAGGCCCGGGGGAGGAGACCCAGTACTTC.